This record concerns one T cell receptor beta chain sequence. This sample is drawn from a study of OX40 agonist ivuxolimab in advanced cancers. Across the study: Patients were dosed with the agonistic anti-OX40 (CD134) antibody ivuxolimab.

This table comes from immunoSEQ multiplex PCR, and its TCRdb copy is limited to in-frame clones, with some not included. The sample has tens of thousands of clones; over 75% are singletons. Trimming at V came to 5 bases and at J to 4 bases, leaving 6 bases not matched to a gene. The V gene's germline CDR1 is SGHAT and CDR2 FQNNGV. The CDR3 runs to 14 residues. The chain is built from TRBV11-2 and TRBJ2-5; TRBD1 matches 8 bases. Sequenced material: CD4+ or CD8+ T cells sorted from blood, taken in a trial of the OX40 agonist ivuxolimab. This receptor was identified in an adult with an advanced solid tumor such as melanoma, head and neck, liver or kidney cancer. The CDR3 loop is CASSPGGEGETQYF. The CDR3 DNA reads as TGTGCCAGCAGCCCAGGGGGCGAGGGAGAGACCCAGTACTTC.